This T cell receptor beta chain was observed in a study of cytomegalovirus exposure and HLA in healthy donors. Study-wide results and caveats: Among TCR sequences, most were rare, though some public TCRs appeared in many donors.

The PCR had 60 Vbeta and 13 Jbeta primers. Produced via immunoSEQ multiplex PCR; TCRdb's table is partial and in-frame only. The profile shows about 160,000 clones, roughly 81% of them singletons. Germline V gene sequence: CDR1 SEHNR, CDR2 FQNEAQ (reference sequence). There are 11 residues in the CDR3. This clone was counted once. Its target is not known. The junction differs from germline at one of its ends, possibly a read error. This chain links TRBV7-9 with TRBJ2-5; D is unclear. The receptor was derived from a woman between 45 and 65 years old in good health and CMV-seronegative. The sequenced material came from PBMCs. The CDR3 nucleotides are TGTTCCAGCAGTAGTGGAGAGACCCAGTACTTC. This sequence encodes CSSSSGETQYF. Variable domain in full (rest from reference TRBV7-9 and TRBJ2-5): DTGVSQNPRHKITKRGQNVTFRCDPISEHNRLYWYRQTLGQGPEFLTYFQNEAQLEKSRLLSDRFSAERPKGSFSTLEIQRTEQGDSAMYLCSSSSGETQYFGPGTRLLVL.